This T cell receptor (beta chain) was sequenced during a study of cytomegalovirus exposure and HLA in healthy donors. The study, taken as a whole, reports: The authors later found HLA-associated TCR beta chains more clonally expanded than equally common others. The study carried out a later analysis of TCR beta sequences. It associated some 15,000 of them with specific HLA alleles at a false discovery rate of 0.05. It is likely that the observed cluster of highly shared sequence variants was a sequencing artifact.

The study ran its PCR with 60 Vbeta and 13 Jbeta primers. TCRdb keeps only in-frame clones here, not all; method: immunoSEQ multiplex PCR. The sample includes more than 140,000 clones, around 65% of them seen just once. With respect to this clone: Its antigen remains unidentified.

The CDR3 is 14 residues long. Germline trimming cut 5 bases from V and 7 bases from J; bases unmatched to any gene: 4. CDR1 SEHNR and CDR2 FQNEAQ come from the germline V gene (reference sequence). Sequenced: PBMCs. This clonotype was obtained from a woman in her 30s in good health and CMV-seropositive. The V gene is TRBV7-9, the J gene TRBJ1-4; 10 nucleotides agree with TRBD1. CDR3 in DNA: TGTGCCAGCAGCCCGGGGACAGGGGCTGAAAAACTGTTTTTT. It yields the protein CASSPGTGAEKLFF.